A single sample is the source of the 25 T cell receptor beta chains below, sequenced in a study of blood T cells in healthy people across ages. Alongside a J-beta primer mix, a sample-barcoded 5' primer served in a second PCR lasting roughly 6 to 11 cycles. In TCRdb, the 5' RACE reads were re-called with MiXCR into one record per CDR3 protein. The profile shows about 1.4 million distinct CDR3 sequences, approximately 59% of them singletons. Specimen: blood. These receptors were collected from a man aged 18 to 29 in good health.

J is TRBJ2-1 and V is TRBV20-1; D is possibly TRBD1 or TRBD2 (5 bases each). Germline assignment: CDR1 DFQATT and CDR2 SNEGSKA (reference sequence). Deletions cut 6 bases from V and 0 bases from J, with 12 bases between. The CDR3 runs to 14 residues. DNA of the CDR3: TGCAGTGCGGGTGGGGGAATCTCCTACAATGAGCAGTTCTTC. Its protein is CSAGGGISYNEQFF.

V gene TRBV27 combines with J gene TRBJ2-7; D is possibly TRBD1 (5 bases). Trimming cost V 3 bases and J 6 bases, with 15 bases left between them. Germline V gene lookup returns CDR1 MNHEY and CDR2 SMNVEV (reference sequence). CDR3 size: 14 residues. The CDR3, as DNA: TGTGCCAGCAGTTTCGGCCAGGGTCTCCGCGAGCAGTACTTC. Its translation is CASSFGQGLREQYF.

This clonotype was seen a handful of times. The chain links TRBV20-1 to TRBJ2-1, with TRBD2 identical over 9 bases. Germline trimming cut 1 base from V and 4 bases from J; bases unmatched to any gene: 5. Germline lookup yields CDR1 DFQATT and CDR2 SNEGSKA (reference sequence). The CDR3 runs 15 residues. The CDR3 here is CSARVPSGNYNEQFF. CDR3 DNA sequence: TGCAGTGCTAGAGTCCCTAGCGGGAATTACAATGAGCAGTTCTTC.

In its sample, this clonotype was seen a few times. This chain uses TRBV5-1 with TRBJ2-1; D perhaps matches TRBD2 (5 bases). Deletions cut 4 bases from V and 0 bases from J, with 14 bases between. In germline, CDR1 is SGHRS, CDR2 YFSETQ. The CDR3 is made up of 16 amino acids. CDR3: CASSPDGVSSYNEQFF. CDR3 nucleotides: TGCGCCAGCAGCCCTGACGGGGTTAGCTCCTACAATGAGCAGTTCTTC.

V is TRBV6-2 or TRBV6-3 and J is TRBJ2-1; unclear D gene. The CDR3 runs 17 residues. Trimming left V 2 bases short and J 0 bases short, with 14 bases between. Germline V gene data show CDR1 as MNHEY and CDR2 as SVGEGT. CDR3 DNA sequence: TGTGCCAGCAGTTACGTCCCAGGCCGGAGCTCCTACAATGAGCAGTTCTTC. The encoded protein is CASSYVPGRSSYNEQFF.

The CDR3 DNA sequence: TGCGCCAGCAGCCCGGACCGGACAGGGAAAATCGATGAGCAGTACTTC. This translates into CASSPDRTGKIDEQYF. The genes are TRBV5-1 and TRBJ2-5, with 8 bases matching TRBD1. CDR1 and CDR2 (germline): SGHRS, YFSETQ. CDR3 length equals 16 residues. The J segment lost 11 bases and the V segment lost 4 bases, leaving 19 bases of the junction unmatched.

This clonotype showed up just a few times. This sequence joins TRBV10-3 and TRBJ2-7, with D unclear. This CDR3 comprises 11 residues. Per the germline V gene, CDR1 is ENHRY and CDR2 is SYGVKD. V shed 10 bases and J shed 6 bases, with 13 bases lying between them. The CDR3 spells CATTPGSEQYF. In nucleotides, the CDR3 is TGTGCCACCACACCGGGCTCCGAGCAGTACTTC.

This chain links TRBV4-1 with TRBJ2-7; D could derive from TRBD1 or TRBD2 (6 bases each). V was pared by 1 base and J by 0 bases, with 13 bases between. Germline V gene data show CDR1 as MGHRA and CDR2 as YSYEKL. This CDR3 is built from 16 residues. The CDR3 loop is CASSQVGAGLSYEQYF. The CDR3 bases are TGCGCCAGCAGCCAAGTGGGGGCGGGACTCTCCTACGAGCAGTACTTC.

A few counts support this clonotype. The genes are TRBV12-3 or TRBV12-4 and TRBJ1-1, with D uncertain. With 4 bases removed from V and 0 bases from J, the gap between germline ends came to 9 bases. The CDR3 spans 14 residues. DNA for the CDR3: TGTGCCAGCAGTTCCACAGAGATGAACACTGAAGCTTTCTTT. Its protein product is CASSSTEMNTEAFF.

Comment on this clonotype: One end of the junction does not line up with germline, which may come from a read error. The rearrangement joins TRBV12-3 or TRBV12-4 to TRBJ2-3; D unclear. The CDR3 spans 12 residues. This CDR3 reads CAGSNTGDTQYF. The CDR3, as DNA: TGTGCCGGCAGCAATACTGGAGATACGCAGTATTTT.

The V gene is TRBV10-3, the J gene TRBJ1-1; 11 positions agree with TRBD1. Looked up from germline, CDR1 is ENHRY and CDR2 is SYGVKD. Germline trimming cut 8 bases from V and 8 bases from J; bases unmatched to any gene: 7. The CDR3 length is 13 residues. Written as DNA, the CDR3 is TGTGCCATCCGGGACAGGGGGTATAGGGAAGCTTTCTTT. Encoded protein: CAIRDRGYREAFF.

The chain recombines TRBV7-9 with TRBJ2-3; D is ambiguous. Germline V gene sequence: CDR1 SEHNR, CDR2 FQNEAQ (reference sequence). Trimming shortened V by 5 bases and J by 5 bases, and 17 bases separated the two germline ends. This CDR3 is 15 amino acids long. The CDR3 loop reads CASSPRSGGRDTQYF. CDR3 DNA sequence: TGTGCCAGCAGCCCCCGATCGGGCGGTAGAGATACGCAGTATTTT.

In its sample, this clonotype was seen a few times. This sequence joins TRBV29-1 and TRBJ2-3, with D perhaps TRBD1 (5 bases). Trimming cost V 1 base and J 4 bases, with 9 bases left between them. The CDR3 has 13 amino acids. Germline CDR1 SQVTM, CDR2 ANQGSEA. This CDR3 is CSVEGRVADTQYF. The CDR3 nucleotides are TGCAGCGTTGAAGGCAGGGTAGCAGATACGCAGTATTTT.

The rearrangement uses TRBV6-1 and TRBJ1-6; weak D call: TRBD1 (6 bases). CDR1 and CDR2 (germline): MNHNS, SASEGT. This CDR3 spans 16 amino acids. V shed 1 base and J shed 6 bases, with 13 bases lying between them. CDR3 protein: CASSEVGGRGNSPLHF. CDR3 sequence (DNA): TGTGCCAGCAGTGAAGTAGGGGGACGTGGTAATTCACCCCTCCACTTT.

This clonotype was recorded a few times. The chain uses TRBV20-1 and TRBJ2-3, with D perhaps TRBD1 (6 bases). The V and J ends lost 6 bases and 6 bases respectively, with 16 bases between them. Germline-derived CDR1 and CDR2 are DFQATT and SNEGSKA (reference sequence). This CDR3 has 13 amino acids. CDR3 nucleotides: TGCAGTGCCCCCAAGGGGGAGACGGATACGCAGTATTTT. Amino acid sequence: CSAPKGETDTQYF.

This chain links TRBV18 with TRBJ2-7; D remains ambiguous. V lost 5 bases to trimming and J lost 4 bases, with 9 bases between them. Germline CDR1 reads KGHSH; CDR2 reads LQKENI. The CDR3 runs to 12 residues. The CDR3 nucleotides read TGTGCCAGCTCATCCGAAAGGTACGAGCAGTACTTC. Its protein product is CASSSERYEQYF.

J is TRBJ2-7 and V is TRBV5-1, with 8 bases fitting TRBD2. The trim removed 4 bases at V and 2 bases at J, leaving 11 bases unmatched. Germline CDR1 and CDR2: SGHRS and YFSETQ. The CDR3 has 16 residues. The CDR3 sequence: CASSTREGHAAYEQYF. The CDR3 DNA reads as TGCGCCAGCAGCACCCGGGAGGGCCACGCCGCCTACGAGCAGTACTTC.

The genes are TRBV4-3 and TRBJ1-4; D is uncertain. Germline V gene data show CDR1 as LGHNA and CDR2 as YSLEER. V shed 0 bases and J shed 8 bases, with 13 bases lying between them. The CDR3 sequence is 15 residues long. CDR3 sequence reads: CASSQEGLVREKLFF. CDR3 nucleotide sequence: TGCGCCAGCAGCCAAGAAGGGCTTGTCAGAGAAAAACTGTTTTTT.

This clonotype has just a few counts. The V gene is TRBV3-1, the J gene TRBJ1-5, with TRBD1 as a possible D gene (6 bases). The CDR3 runs 14 residues. Germline CDR1 LGHDT, CDR2 YNNKEL (reference sequence). The V and J ends lost 2 bases and 6 bases respectively, with 11 bases between them. The CDR3 coding sequence is TGTGCCAGCAGCCAATCAACAGGGTCTCAGCCCCAGCATTTT. This translates into CASSQSTGSQPQHF.

This chain uses TRBV6-1 with TRBJ1-1; D gene uncertain. The V gene lost 6 bases and the J gene lost 13 bases, with 12 bases spanning the gap. Per germline, CDR1 MNHNS and CDR2 SASEGT. The CDR3 consists of 10 residues. The CDR3 sequence is CASRMTLLFF. The CDR3 DNA reads TGTGCCAGCAGAATGACCCTTCTTTTCTTT.

The rearrangement links TRBV7-9 to TRBJ1-1, with 7 nucleotides matching TRBD1. From germline, CDR1 is SEHNR and CDR2 FQNEAQ (reference sequence). The CDR3 has 16 amino acids. V lost 3 bases and J lost 8; bases outside the gene matches: 15. The CDR3 DNA is TGTGCCAGCAGCTTGCGGCCATCGGGACAGATTTGGGAAGCTTTCTTT. Protein sequence: CASSLRPSGQIWEAFF.

The chain uses TRBV24-1 and TRBJ1-2; D is uncertain. Germline lookup yields CDR1 KGHDR and CDR2 SFDVKD. The CDR3 is 15 residues long. V was trimmed by 4 bases and J by 2 bases, leaving 13 bases between them. CDR3 nucleotide sequence: TGTGCCACCAGTGACCGGACCGGAGGGAACTATGGCTACACCTTC. Translating gives CATSDRTGGNYGYTF.

The genes are TRBV7-9 and TRBJ2-3; D possibly corresponds to TRBD2 (5 bases). Germline V gene lookup returns CDR1 SEHNR and CDR2 FQNEAQ (reference sequence). V lost 10 bases and J 1 base, leaving 9 bases between the germline ends. The CDR3 runs to 12 residues. CDR3 nucleotide sequence: TGTGCCACTAAGGGAGGCACAGATACGCAGTATTTT. Protein sequence: CATKGGTDTQYF.

The chain carries TRBV5-1 and TRBJ2-7; 7 nucleotides match TRBD1. The CDR3 totals 13 residues. Germline V lookup: CDR1 SGHRS, CDR2 YFSETQ. The J segment lost 5 bases and the V segment lost 9 bases, leaving 11 bases of the junction unmatched. The CDR3: CANSTDRVDEQYF. CDR3 DNA sequence: TGCGCCAACAGTACTGACAGGGTCGACGAGCAGTACTTC.

This chain connects TRBV5-6 to TRBJ2-5; weak D call: TRBD1 (5 bases). Trimming took 4 bases from V and 2 from J, leaving 12 bases between them. The CDR3 sequence is 14 residues long. CDR1 and CDR2 from the germline V gene are SGHDT and YYEEEE. The chain's CDR3 is CASSTYQGQETQYF. The CDR3 DNA sequence: TGTGCCAGCAGCACATACCAGGGTCAAGAGACCCAGTACTTC. Looking up the rest from reference TRBV5-6 and TRBJ2-5 gives the full variable domain: DAGVTQSPTHLIKTRGQQVTLRCSPKSGHDTVSWYQQALGQGPQFIFQYYEEEERQRGNFPDRFSGHQFPNYSSELNVNALLLGDSALYLCASSTYQGQETQYFGPGTRLLVL.